The clone carrying this T cell receptor beta chain has only a few counts. Its cognate antigen is unknown. PCR involved 60 Vbeta and 13 Jbeta primers. The protocol was immunoSEQ multiplex PCR, while the TCRdb copy is restricted to in-frame clones and leaves out a portion. Of some 160,000 clones in the sample, about 73% are singletons; the top ten hold just over 3%. The data stem from a study of cytomegalovirus exposure and HLA in healthy donors. Study-wide results and caveats: TCR beta chains numbering 164 were designated cytomegalovirus-associated. TCR beta chain V- and J-gene trimming was linked, in a later analysis, to a missense variant in DCLRE1C.

Deletions cut 5 bases from V and 0 bases from J, with 5 bases between. Germline CDR1 reads WSHSY; CDR2 reads SAAADI. The CDR3 length is 13 residues. The clonotype was recovered from a woman between 40 and 55 years old in good health and CMV-seronegative. This chain uses TRBV10-2 with TRBJ1-5; no clear D gene. Material: PBMCs. The CDR3 reads CASSFNSNQPQHF. CDR3 DNA sequence: TGCGCCAGCAGTTTTAATAGCAATCAGCCCCAGCATTTT.